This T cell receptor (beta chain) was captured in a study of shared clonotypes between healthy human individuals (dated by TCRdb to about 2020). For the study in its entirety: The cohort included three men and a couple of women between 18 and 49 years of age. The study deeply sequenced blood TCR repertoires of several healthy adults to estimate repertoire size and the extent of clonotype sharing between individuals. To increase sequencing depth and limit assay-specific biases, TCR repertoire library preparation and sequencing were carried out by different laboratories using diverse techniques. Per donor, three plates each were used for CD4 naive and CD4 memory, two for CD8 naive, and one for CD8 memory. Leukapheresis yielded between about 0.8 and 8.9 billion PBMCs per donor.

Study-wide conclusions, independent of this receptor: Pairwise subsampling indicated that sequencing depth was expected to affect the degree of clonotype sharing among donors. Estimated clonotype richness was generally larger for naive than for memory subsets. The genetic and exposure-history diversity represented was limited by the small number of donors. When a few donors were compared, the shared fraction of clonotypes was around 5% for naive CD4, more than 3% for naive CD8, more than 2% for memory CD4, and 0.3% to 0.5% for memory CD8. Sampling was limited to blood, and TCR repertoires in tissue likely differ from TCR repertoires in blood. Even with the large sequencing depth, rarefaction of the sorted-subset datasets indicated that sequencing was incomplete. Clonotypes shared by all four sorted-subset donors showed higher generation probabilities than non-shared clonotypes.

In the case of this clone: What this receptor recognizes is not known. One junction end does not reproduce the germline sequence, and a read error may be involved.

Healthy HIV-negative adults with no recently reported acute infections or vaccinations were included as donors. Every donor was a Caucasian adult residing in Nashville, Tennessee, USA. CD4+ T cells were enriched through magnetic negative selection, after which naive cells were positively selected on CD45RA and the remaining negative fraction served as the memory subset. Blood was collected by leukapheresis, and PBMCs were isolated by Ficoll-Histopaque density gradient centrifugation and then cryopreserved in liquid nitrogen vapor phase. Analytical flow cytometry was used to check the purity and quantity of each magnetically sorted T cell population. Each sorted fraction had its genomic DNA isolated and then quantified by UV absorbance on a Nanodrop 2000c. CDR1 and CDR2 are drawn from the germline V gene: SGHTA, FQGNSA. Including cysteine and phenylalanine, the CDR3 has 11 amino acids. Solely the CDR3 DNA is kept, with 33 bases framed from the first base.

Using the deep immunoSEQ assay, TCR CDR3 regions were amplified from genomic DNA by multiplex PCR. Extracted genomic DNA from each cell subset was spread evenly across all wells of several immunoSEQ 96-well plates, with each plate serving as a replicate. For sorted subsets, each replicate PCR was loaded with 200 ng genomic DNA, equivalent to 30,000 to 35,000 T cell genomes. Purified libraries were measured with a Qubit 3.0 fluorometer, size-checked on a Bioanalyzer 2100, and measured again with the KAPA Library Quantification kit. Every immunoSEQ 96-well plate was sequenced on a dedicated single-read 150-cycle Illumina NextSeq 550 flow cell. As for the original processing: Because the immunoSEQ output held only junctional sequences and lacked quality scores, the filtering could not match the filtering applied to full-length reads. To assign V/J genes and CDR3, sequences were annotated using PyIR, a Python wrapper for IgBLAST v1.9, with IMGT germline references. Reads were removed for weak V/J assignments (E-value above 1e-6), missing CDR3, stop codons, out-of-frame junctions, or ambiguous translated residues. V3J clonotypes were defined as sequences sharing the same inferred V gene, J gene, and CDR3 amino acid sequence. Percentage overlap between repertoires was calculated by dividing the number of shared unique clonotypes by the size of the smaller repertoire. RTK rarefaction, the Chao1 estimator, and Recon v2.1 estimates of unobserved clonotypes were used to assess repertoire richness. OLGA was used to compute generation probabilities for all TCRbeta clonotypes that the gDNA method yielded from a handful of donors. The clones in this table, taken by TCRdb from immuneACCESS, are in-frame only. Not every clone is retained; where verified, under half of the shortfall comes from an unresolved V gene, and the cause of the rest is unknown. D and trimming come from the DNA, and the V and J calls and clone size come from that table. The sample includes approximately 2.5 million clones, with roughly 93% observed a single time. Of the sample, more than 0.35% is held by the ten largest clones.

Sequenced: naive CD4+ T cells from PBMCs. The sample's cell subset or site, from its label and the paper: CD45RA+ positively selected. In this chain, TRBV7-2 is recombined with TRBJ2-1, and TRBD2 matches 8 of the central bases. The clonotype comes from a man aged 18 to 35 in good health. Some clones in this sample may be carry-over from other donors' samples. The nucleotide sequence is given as TGTGCCAGCAGCAATAGCGGGACCGGCCTCTTC. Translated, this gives CASSNSGTGLF.